Listed here are 27 T cell receptor beta chains from one sample, sequenced in a study of OX40 agonist ivuxolimab in advanced cancers. Assay used: immunoSEQ multiplex PCR; TCRdb lists only in-frame clones, some missing. The sample records tens of thousands of clones, around 85% being singletons. The source was CD4+ or CD8+ T cells sorted from blood, collected in a trial of the OX40 agonist ivuxolimab. These receptor sequences come from an adult with an advanced solid tumor such as melanoma, head and neck, liver or kidney cancer.

The chain joins TRBV11-1 to TRBJ2-2; 8 bases align to TRBD1. The CDR3 has 15 residues. V trimming: 6 bases; J trimming: 7 bases; junction bases outside the gene matches: 10. Germline V gene lookup returns CDR1 SGHAT and CDR2 FQDESV (reference sequence). CDR3 protein: CASSLYRGTVGELFF. CDR3 in DNA: TGTGCCAGCAGTTTGTACAGGGGGACGGTCGGGGAGCTGTTTTTT.

The chain carries TRBV11-2 and TRBJ2-2; 11 nucleotides align to TRBD2. This CDR3 contains 17 residues. Trimming cost V 7 bases and J 6 bases; bases outside gene matches: 13. Germline CDR1 reads SGHAT; CDR2 reads FQNNGV. The chain's CDR3 is CASTYDGFSGGAGELFF. The DNA for the CDR3 is TGTGCCAGCACCTACGACGGTTTTAGCGGGGGGGCCGGGGAGCTGTTTTTT. Full variable domain (remainder filled in from reference TRBV11-2 and TRBJ2-2): EAGVAQSPRYKIIEKRQSVAFWCNPISGHATLYWYQQILGQGPKLLIQFQNNGVVDDSQLPKDRFSAERLKGVDSTLKIQPAKLEDSAVYLCASTYDGFSGGAGELFFGEGSRLTVL.

This clone was seen only a few times. The chain combines TRBV4-1 with TRBJ1-2; D might be TRBD1 (5 bases). CDR1 MGHRA and CDR2 YSYEKL come from the germline V gene. V lost 2 bases, J lost 4 bases, and 20 bases lay in between. The CDR3 covers 17 residues. The CDR3 loop is CASSQYGTQWGVYGYTF. Written as DNA, the CDR3 is TGCGCCAGCAGCCAATATGGGACTCAATGGGGGGTCTATGGCTACACCTTC.

The CDR3: CASSESGSNEQFF. The CDR3 DNA reads as TGTGCCAGCAGTGAATCAGGGTCCAATGAGCAGTTCTTC. V and J are TRBV2 and TRBJ2-1, with a tentative D call TRBD1 (5 bases). The CDR3 loop spans 13 amino acids. From germline, CDR1 is SNHLY and CDR2 FYNNEI. Trimming removed 2 bases from V and 6 bases from J, with 8 bases in between.

The chain recombines TRBV6-5 with TRBJ2-6; perhaps D is TRBD1 or TRBD2 (5 bases each). Germline V gene data show CDR1 as MNHEY and CDR2 as SVGAGI. V was cut by 4 bases and J by 2 bases, with 12 bases left in between. This CDR3 is 16 amino acids long. The CDR3 DNA reads as TGTGCCAGCAGTTTCGGGACGCCAGCTGGGGCCAACGTCCTGACTTTC. This gives the protein CASSFGTPAGANVLTF.

The chain joins TRBV7-3 to TRBJ1-3; no firm D call. V was pared by 6 bases and J by 0 bases, with 6 bases between. The germline CDR1 and CDR2 sequences are SGHTA and FQGTGA. The CDR3 extends over 13 amino acids. CDR3 sequence reads: CASRRSSGNTIYF. The CDR3 nucleotides are TGTGCCAGCAGACGGAGCTCTGGAAACACCATATATTTT.

The genes are TRBV25-1 and TRBJ2-7; D might be TRBD1 (6 bases). The length of the CDR3 is 14 residues. Trimming removed 5 bases from V and 10 bases from J, with 21 bases in between. Germline CDR1 reads MGHDK; CDR2 reads SYGVNS. This CDR3 is CASSLPRDIIPQYF. CDR3 DNA: TGTGCCAGCAGTCTCCCTCGGGACATCATCCCCCAGTACTTC.

The CDR3 loop reads CASSLGLAGQTPAYNEQFF. Here the CDR3 DNA reads TGCGCCAGCAGCTTGGGACTAGCGGGACAAACCCCAGCCTACAATGAGCAGTTCTTC. This chain joins TRBV5-1 and TRBJ2-1; 11 bases agree with TRBD2. The CDR3 contains 19 residues. The ends lost 0 bases at V and 2 bases at J; junction bases unmatched: 10. Germline-derived CDR1 and CDR2 are SGHRS and YFSETQ.

This clone is a singleton in its sample. The V gene is TRBV6-5, the J gene TRBJ1-2; D call uncertain. CDR1 is MNHEY and CDR2 is SVGAGI in the germline V gene. V was shortened by 10 bases and J by 4 bases, with 10 bases between the two germline ends. The CDR3 consists of 11 residues. CDR3 bases: TGTGCCACCTCCGACACCTATGGCTACACCTTC. It specifies CATSDTYGYTF.

This clone occurred a few times. This chain uses TRBV21-1 with TRBJ2-1; TRBD1 is taken as the D call from the table, unchecked against the DNA. TRBV21-1 constitutes a pseudogene. This CDR3 has 16 residues. CDR3 loop: CASSKGTGGSYNEQFF. DNA for the CDR3: TGTGCCAGCAGCAAAGGAACAGGGGGTAGCTACAATGAGCAGTTCTTC.

The chain has TRBV7-9 and TRBJ2-7; 7 bases map to TRBD1. This CDR3 region has 14 residues. J was trimmed by 2 bases and V by 5 bases; bases with no gene match: 6. Germline V gene lookup returns CDR1 SEHNR and CDR2 FQNEAQ (reference sequence). In DNA, the CDR3 is TGTGCCAGCAGCCCCGGGACAGCCCCCTACGAGCAGTACTTC. This translates into CASSPGTAPYEQYF.

The genes are TRBV9 and TRBJ2-7; maybe TRBD1 (5 bases). This CDR3 region has 14 residues. Germline CDR1 SGDLS, CDR2 YYNGEE. V lost 0 bases and J 2 bases, leaving 9 bases between the germline ends. Here the CDR3 reads CASSVDDSPYEQYF. CDR3 nucleotide sequence: TGTGCCAGCAGCGTAGATGACAGCCCCTACGAGCAGTACTTC.

V usage is TRBV6-5 and J usage is TRBJ1-1, with 7 bases matching TRBD1. Germline values: CDR1 MNHEY, CDR2 SVGAGI. The CDR3 loop spans 13 amino acids. The junction had 2 bases not matched to a gene; V was cut back by 4 bases and J by 3 bases. CDR3 coding DNA: TGTGCCAGCAGTTTCGACAGGGACACTGAAGCTTTCTTT. This translates into CASSFDRDTEAFF.

The chain joins TRBV4-1 to TRBJ2-5; 7 nucleotides agree with TRBD1. The CDR3 covers 14 residues. CDR1 and CDR2 from the germline V gene are MGHRA and YSYEKL. The V and J ends lost 5 bases and 1 base, in that order; junction bases with no gene match: 4. DNA for the CDR3: TGCGCCAGCAGCTCGGGACAGCTCCAAGAGACCCAGTACTTC. It yields the protein CASSSGQLQETQYF.

This clone has only a few counts. The chain links TRBV9 to TRBJ2-5; D possibly corresponds to TRBD2 (6 bases). There are 15 residues in the CDR3. V was trimmed by 3 bases and J by 4 bases, leaving 16 bases between them. In germline, CDR1 is SGDLS, CDR2 YYNGEE. The CDR3 sequence: CASSEAGLVGETQYF. The CDR3 bases are TGTGCCAGCAGCGAGGCGGGGTTGGTGGGAGAGACCCAGTACTTC.

The chain combines TRBV30 with TRBJ2-6, with D perhaps TRBD2 (6 bases). The CDR3 totals 14 residues. V was clipped by 4 bases and J by 3 bases, with 10 bases between them. Germline CDR1 is GTSNPN and CDR2 is SVGIG (reference sequence). CDR3 sequence reads: CAWNPGVGANVLTF. CDR3 DNA: TGTGCCTGGAATCCGGGGGTTGGGGCCAACGTCCTGACTTTC.

The genes are TRBV7-6 and TRBJ2-2; 12 bases agree with TRBD2. Trimming removed 5 bases from V and 4 bases from J; junction bases left unmatched: 5. CDR1 and CDR2 (germline): SGHVS, FNYEAQ. The CDR3 consists of 16 residues. CDR3 in DNA: TGTGCCAGCAGCCCGGCGACTAGCGGGGGCACCGGGGAGCTGTTTTTT. Protein: CASSPATSGGTGELFF.

The V and J genes are TRBV27 and TRBJ2-7; TRBD2 matches 10 bases. This CDR3 region has 18 residues. J gave up 0 bases and V 5 bases, and 13 bases lay outside the gene matches. Germline assignment: CDR1 MNHEY and CDR2 SMNVEV (reference sequence). Written as DNA, the CDR3 is TGTGCCAGCAGTCGCCGGACTAGCGGACTCTTGAACTCCTACGAGCAGTACTTC. Residues: CASSRRTSGLLNSYEQYF.

This clone was seen once. The chain carries TRBV5-1 and TRBJ2-7, with D possibly being TRBD2 (6 bases). The germline CDR1 and CDR2 sequences are SGHRS and YFSETQ. V dropped 1 base and J dropped 1 base, with 12 bases sitting between them. This CDR3 comprises 15 residues. CDR3 bases: TGCGCCAGCAGCTTGCAGGAGGGGCGATCCTACGAGCAGTACTTC. Residues: CASSLQEGRSYEQYF.

The rearrangement joins TRBV4-3 to TRBJ1-2; a possible D gene is TRBD1 (5 bases). Germline lookup yields CDR1 LGHNA and CDR2 YSLEER. CDR3 length: 17 amino acids. Trimming took 5 bases from V and 3 from J, leaving 22 bases between them. CDR3 in DNA: TGCGCCAGCAGCTCAAGAGAGGGGATGGAGGTTGACTATGGCTACACCTTC. Protein: CASSSREGMEVDYGYTF.

The rearrangement joins TRBV5-6 to TRBJ1-1; 8 bases map to TRBD1. J lost 10 bases, V lost 4 bases, and 12 bases had no gene match. Germline lookup yields CDR1 SGHDT and CDR2 YYEEEE. The CDR3 spans 14 residues. The CDR3 DNA sequence: TGTGCCAGCAGCCCCGGACAGGGCCCAGCAGGAGCTTTCTTT. It is translated as CASSPGQGPAGAFF.

V usage is TRBV4-2 and J usage is TRBJ2-1; 8 bases are a match to TRBD2. Germline CDR1 LGHNA, CDR2 YNFKEQ. J was trimmed by 7 bases and V by 1 base; bases with no gene match: 9. This CDR3 comprises 16 residues. CDR3 nucleotide sequence: TGTGCCAGCAGCCAAGGAACCGGGGGGGCTAGGAATGAGCAGTTCTTC. This encodes CASSQGTGGARNEQFF.

The genes are TRBV4-3 and TRBJ1-1; TRBD1 is a possible D gene (5 bases). Germline CDR1 reads LGHNA; CDR2 reads YSLEER. The CDR3 runs 15 residues. V was clipped by 0 bases and J by 3 bases, with 11 bases between them. CDR3 amino acids: CASSQERRGDTEAFF. CDR3 DNA sequence: TGCGCCAGCAGCCAAGAAAGACGGGGGGACACTGAAGCTTTCTTT.

The chain links TRBV7-8 to TRBJ1-4, with a tentative D call TRBD1 (5 bases). In germline, CDR1 is SGHVS, CDR2 FQNEAQ. The CDR3 consists of 13 residues. V was cut by 5 bases and J by 8 bases, with 12 bases left in between. CDR3 protein: CASSQGTYEKLFF. The CDR3 DNA reads as TGTGCCAGCAGCCAGGGAACTTACGAAAAACTGTTTTTT. The variable domain in full, completed from reference TRBV7-8 and TRBJ1-4, reads GAGVSQSPRYKVAKRGQDVALRCDPISGHVSLFWYQQALGQGPEFLTYFQNEAQLDKSGLPSDRFFAERPEGSVSTLKIQRTQQEDSAVYLCASSQGTYEKLFFGSGTQLSVL.

This sequence joins TRBV30 and TRBJ2-7; TRBD1 aligns across 10 bases. Per germline, CDR1 GTSNPN and CDR2 SVGIG (reference sequence). The CDR3 covers 14 residues. With 1 base clipped from V and 3 bases from J, the junction kept 3 bases outside the gene matches. The CDR3 loop reads CAWSGGQGNYEQYF. CDR3 sequence (DNA): TGTGCCTGGAGTGGGGGACAGGGGAACTACGAGCAGTACTTC.

The V gene is TRBV19, the J gene TRBJ1-5; D might be TRBD1 (6 bases). Trimming removed 0 bases from V and 6 bases from J, with 12 bases in between. CDR1 LNHDA and CDR2 SQIVND come from the germline V gene (reference sequence). The CDR3 contains 15 residues. CDR3 bases: TGTGCCAGTAGTATAGACGGGACACGAGGTCAGCCCCAGCATTTT. Translation: CASSIDGTRGQPQHF.

The rearrangement uses TRBV11-3 and TRBJ2-2, with D possibly being TRBD1 (5 bases). In germline, CDR1 is SGHNT, CDR2 YENEEA. Trimming took 3 bases from V and 5 from J, leaving 10 bases between them. This CDR3 region has 14 residues. Here the CDR3 DNA reads TGTGCCAGCAGCTTCTCCCAGGGAACCGGGGAGCTGTTTTTT. Protein: CASSFSQGTGELFF. Full variable domain (missing parts from reference TRBV11-3 and TRBJ2-2): EAGVVQSPRYKIIEKKQPVAFWCNPISGHNTLYWYLQNLGQGPELLIRYENEEAVDDSQLPKDRFSAERLKGVDSTLKIQPAELGDSAVYLCASSFSQGTGELFFGEGSRLTVL.